Given below is one T cell receptor beta chain in context. A read error may account for a junction end that differs from germline. The sample originates from a study of glioma-infiltrating T cells. This CDR3 comprises 13 residues. From germline, CDR1 is SQVTM and CDR2 ANQGSEA. The iRepertoire nested amplicon-rescue multiplex PCR amplified TCR alpha and beta CDR3s from RNA. Via MiXCR, TCRdb re-called the multiplex PCR reads, giving one row per CDR3 protein. The sample carries 90,000 to 100,000 distinct CDR3 sequences, approximately 39% recorded once. The TCR comes from a human donor with low-grade glioma or glioblastoma, undergoing nonglioma brain surgery, or in good health (not recorded which). Sample: glioma tissue, nonneoplastic brain tissue, or PBMCs (not recorded which). V gene TRBV29-1 combines with J gene TRBJ1-5; D unclear. CDR3 coding DNA: TGCAGCGTTGACCCGGGAATGGGTCAGACCCAGCAGTTT. Translating it yields CSVDPGMGQTQQF.